The clone carrying this TCR beta chain has only a few counts. Seattle participants joined during active infection and were tracked over time. This sample was taken from a study of blood T cell repertoires in COVID-19. Study overall: The United States, Italy and Spain supplied acute and convalescent COVID-19 samples. T cells, B-cell-depleted T cells, or PBMCs supplied cDNA or gDNA.

This CDR3 comprises 16 residues. CDR1 ENHRY and CDR2 SYGVKD come from the germline V gene. Trimming removed 0 bases from V and 3 bases from J, with 13 bases in between. Per the authors' pipeline: Amplifying reference gene primers gave estimates of nucleated cell counts. Here immunoSEQ multiplex PCR was the method, and the copy in TCRdb shows in-frame clones only, minus some. V, J and clone size are taken as reported in that table, and D and trimming were inferred from the DNA itself. The sample includes some 350,000 clones, more than 70% of them seen just once. V gene TRBV10-3 combines with J gene TRBJ2-3, with D perhaps TRBD2 (6 bases). The sequenced material came from peripheral blood. The TCR originated in a woman aged 70-85 years with COVID-19, enrolled during active disease. The CDR3 loop is CAISESKAAGTDTQYF. The CDR3 DNA follows: TGTGCCATCAGTGAGTCGAAGGCGGCGGGGACAGATACGCAGTATTTT.